The subject of this entry is one T cell receptor beta chain. V shed 10 bases and J shed 2 bases, with 11 bases lying between them. Germline V CDR1 and CDR2: MDHEN, SYDVKM. The CDR3 is 12 amino acids. One Seattle source followed patients from active infection through their disease course. This entry belongs to a study of blood T cell repertoires in COVID-19. Study-level information: Sources were T cells, B-cell-depleted T cells, or PBMCs; the material itself was cDNA or gDNA.

Per the authors' pipeline: Amplification of reference gene primers provided the estimated nucleated cell counts. The repertoire was sequenced with immunoSEQ multiplex PCR; TCRdb's copy has only in-frame clones and lacks some. That table supplies the V and J calls and clone size; D and trimming were determined from the DNA. The profile shows approximately 180,000 clones, about 86% of them singletons. The source material was peripheral blood. The receptor was derived from a woman in her seventies with COVID-19, enrolled during active disease. V and J are TRBV28 and TRBJ1-2, with D perhaps matching TRBD1 (6 bases). The CDR3 sequence: CATGDNNYGYTF. CDR3 in DNA: TGTGCCACCGGGGACAACAACTATGGCTACACCTTC.